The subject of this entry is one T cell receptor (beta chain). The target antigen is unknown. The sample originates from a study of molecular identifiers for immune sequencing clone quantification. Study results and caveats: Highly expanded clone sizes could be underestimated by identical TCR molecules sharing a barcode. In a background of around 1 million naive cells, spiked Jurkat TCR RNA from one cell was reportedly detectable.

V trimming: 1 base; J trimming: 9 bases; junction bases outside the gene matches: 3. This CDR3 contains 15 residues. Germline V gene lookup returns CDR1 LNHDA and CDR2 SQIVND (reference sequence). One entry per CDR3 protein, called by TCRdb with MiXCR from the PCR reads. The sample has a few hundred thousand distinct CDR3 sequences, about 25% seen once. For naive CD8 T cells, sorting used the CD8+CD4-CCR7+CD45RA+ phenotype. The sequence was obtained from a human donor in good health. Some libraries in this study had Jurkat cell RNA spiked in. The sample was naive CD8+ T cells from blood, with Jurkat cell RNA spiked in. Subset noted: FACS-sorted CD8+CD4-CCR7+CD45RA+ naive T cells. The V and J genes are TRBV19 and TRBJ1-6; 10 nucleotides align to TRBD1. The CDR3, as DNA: TGTGCCAGTAGTATAGGGGACAGGGGACGTTCACCCCTCCACTTT. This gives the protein CASSIGDRGRSPLHF.